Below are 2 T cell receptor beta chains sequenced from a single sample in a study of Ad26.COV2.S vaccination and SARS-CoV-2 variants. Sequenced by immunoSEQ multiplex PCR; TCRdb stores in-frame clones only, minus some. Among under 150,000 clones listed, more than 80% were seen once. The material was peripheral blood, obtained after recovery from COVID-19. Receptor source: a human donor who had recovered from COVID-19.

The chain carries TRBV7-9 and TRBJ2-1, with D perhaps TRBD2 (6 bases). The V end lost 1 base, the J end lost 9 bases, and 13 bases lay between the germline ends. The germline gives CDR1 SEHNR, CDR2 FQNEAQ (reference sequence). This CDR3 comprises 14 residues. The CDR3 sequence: CASSLDGRGSEQFF. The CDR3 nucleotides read TGTGCCAGCAGCTTAGACGGCCGGGGGTCTGAGCAGTTCTTC.

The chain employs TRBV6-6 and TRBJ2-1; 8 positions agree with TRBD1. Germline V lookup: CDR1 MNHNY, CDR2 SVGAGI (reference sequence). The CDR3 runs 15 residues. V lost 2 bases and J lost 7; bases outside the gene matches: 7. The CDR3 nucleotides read TGTGCCAGCAGTTACCCCGGGACAGGTCATAATGAGCAGTTCTTC. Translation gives CASSYPGTGHNEQFF.